This entry features one T cell receptor (beta chain) sequence. Its antigen specificity is not known. Within one base of it there is no much larger clone, and no base qualities were kept. The sample originates from a study of blood T cell repertoires in COVID-19 (dated by TCRdb to the early 2020s). About the full investigation: Recovered participants in ImmuneRACE Cohort 3 were defined by two consecutive negative NP/OP PCR tests, clearance by a healthcare professional, or resolution of symptoms. Samples from collaborators originated in the United States, Italy and Spain and spanned both the acute and convalescent phases of COVID-19. The material from the prospective study consisted of cDNA or gDNA derived from T cells, B-cell-depleted T cells, or PBMCs. Subjects who had been exposed to COVID-19, were actively infected with it, or had recovered from it provided the deeply sampled blood TCRbeta repertoires that made up the dataset. The repertoires were released in a freely available public database intended as a resource for research on the immune response to SARS-CoV-2. The samples were drawn from the first 160 participants of the ongoing ImmuneRACE study and from some 1,300 subjects provided by 6 global collaborators. The sample metadata nearly always contained a de-identified subject ID, COVID-19 status, age in years and sex. Where available, HLA class I and class II types were obtained from metadata supplied by the sample provider rather than from assay-based typing.

V sheds 2 bases and J sheds 3 bases, leaving 23 bases between their ends. The germline V gene yields MDHEN for CDR1 and SYDVKM for CDR2. There are 19 amino acids in the CDR3, from cysteine to phenylalanine inclusive. This entry keeps only the CDR3 DNA: 57 bases, framed from base 1. In the prospective study, participants were roughly 18 to 95 years old, resided in 24 geographic areas of the United States, and were enrolled through a virtual design. To assign participants to cohorts, the prospective study relied on clinical history that participants themselves reported in a screening survey and a study questionnaire. Mobile phlebotomists in the prospective study collected whole blood, serum and a nasopharyngeal or oropharyngeal swab from every participant. Participants in the prospective study had the option to provide additional blood draws and questionnaires over a roughly 2-month period. Prospective study blood samples were shipped either frozen or at room temperature before DNA extraction.

The immunoSEQ Assay, a bias-controlled multiplex PCR, was used to amplify TCRbeta CDR3 regions from genomic DNA. Per the authors' processing: Nucleated cell counts per sample were estimated from amplification of reference gene primers within the assay. To quantify the absolute abundance of each unique TCRbeta CDR3 rearrangement, sequence reads were collapsed and filtered. For each sample, productive Simpson clonality was calculated by taking the square root of Simpson's diversity index across productive rearrangements. TCRdb mirrors the immuneACCESS table, restricted to in-frame sequences. Some clones are absent from its copies; in checked studies, under half trace to an unresolved V gene, and the reason for the others is unknown. Clone size and V and J calls were adopted from that table, with D and trimming inferred from the DNA. For this sample the table gives roughly 210,000 clones, of which 80% to 90% were detected only once. Less than 8% of the sample is held by the ten biggest clonotypes.

Findings and caveats that apply to the study as a whole: The quantity of clinical and demographic metadata differed by source and by participant and was supplied without curation.

This receptor chain uses TRBV28 and TRBJ1-5, with a weak D call of TRBD1 (5 bases match). Source material: PBMCs or T cells enriched from blood (not recorded which). The receptor's source is a man aged 25 to 40 in a cohort exposed to, infected with or recovered from COVID-19 (not recorded which). The CDR3: CASSLLGIGGGILNQPQHF. At the DNA level, the sequence is TGTGCCAGCAGTTTACTTGGCATCGGTGGGGGGATTCTCAATCAGCCCCAGCATTTT.